Each of the 5 T cell receptor beta chains below was sequenced from the same sample in a study of CD8 T cells in ankylosing spondylitis. One entry per CDR3 protein, called by TCRdb with MiXCR from the 5' RACE reads. The sample lists about 400,000 distinct CDR3 sequences, 20% occurring once. Material for sequencing was blood, either unsorted or a sorted T cell fraction (not recorded which). These receptors were collected from a male donor with ankylosing spondylitis or in good health (not recorded which).

In its sample, this clonotype was seen a few times. The chain uses TRBV20-1 and TRBJ2-1, with 12 bases matching TRBD2. CDR1 DFQATT and CDR2 SNEGSKA come from the germline V gene (reference sequence). The CDR3 totals 13 residues. Here the CDR3 reads CSNLAGGYNEQFF. The DNA for the CDR3 is TGCAGCAACCTAGCGGGGGGGTACAATGAGCAGTTCTTC.

This clonotype has a single count. This rearrangement joins TRBV15 to TRBJ1-5; no firm D call. The CDR3 contains 16 residues. Trimming pared 1 base from V and 2 bases from J, leaving 12 bases between. Germline values: CDR1 LNHNV, CDR2 YYDKDF (reference sequence). The CDR3 coding sequence is TGTGCCACCAGCAGAGGCCCTCGGGTGGGCAATCAGCCCCAGCATTTT. This codes for CATSRGPRVGNQPQHF.

V and J are TRBV28 and TRBJ2-1, with TRBD2 matching over 7 bases. J gave up 7 bases and V 5 bases, and 14 bases lay outside the gene matches. This CDR3 region has 16 residues. CDR1 MDHEN and CDR2 SYDVKM come from the germline V gene. In DNA form, the CDR3 reads TGTGCCAGCAGTCCCCCCAAGCGGGGCTTTGAGAATGAGCAGTTCTTC. Its protein is CASSPPKRGFENEQFF.

This clonotype was found many times. The chain carries TRBV29-1 and TRBJ2-2; no definite D call. The CDR3 is 11 residues long. The germline CDR1 and CDR2 sequences are SQVTM and ANQGSEA. The CDR3 region has the DNA TGCAGTGGGGAGAACACCGGGGAGCTGTTTTTT. Protein product: CSGENTGELFF.

The V call is TRBV20-1, the J call TRBJ2-7; TRBD2 agrees at 10 bases. The CDR3 is made up of 15 amino acids. J was trimmed by 0 bases and V by 2 bases; bases with no gene match: 4. In germline, CDR1 is DFQATT, CDR2 SNEGSKA (reference sequence). The CDR3 loop is CSARSTSGSSYEQYF. CDR3 nucleotides: TGCAGTGCTAGATCGACTAGCGGGTCCTCCTACGAGCAGTACTTC.